A selection of T cell receptor beta chains follows, all from one sample in a study of T cell changes during pregnancy in multiple sclerosis. The data were produced by immunoSEQ multiplex PCR, yet TCRdb's version contains in-frame clones alone and is incomplete. The sample shows about 36,000 clones, 85% to 95% of them seen only once. Sequencing was performed on PBMCs (not recorded whether the cells were cultured). The receptors shown here come from a female donor with multiple sclerosis, enrolled in a pregnancy study. The CDR3 runs from the conserved cysteine through the conserved F or W. Each record gives: V gene, clone size, J gene, D gene, CDR3 DNA, CDR3 protein. The D gene is left open where the match is weak. For some rows the clone size is stated as once, few or many, or as a class when expanded; others skip it.

v_call: TRBV7-2; clone_size: once; j_call: TRBJ1-1; d_call: NA; cdr3_nt: TGTGCCAGCACCTTTGGGCAGGGGACGAGAGCTTTCTTT; cdr3_aa: CASTFGQGTRAFF
v_call: TRBV7-9; clone_size: NA; j_call: TRBJ1-4; d_call: NA; cdr3_nt: TGTGCCAGCGGCGGGGAGGCGGCTGAAAAACTGTTTTTT; cdr3_aa: CASGGEAAEKLFF
v_call: TRBV28; clone_size: NA; j_call: TRBJ2-7; d_call: NA; cdr3_nt: TGTGCCAGCAGTGGGGGCCCCTACGAGCAGTACTTC; cdr3_aa: CASSGGPYEQYF
v_call: TRBV18; clone_size: NA; j_call: TRBJ1-3; d_call: TRBD1; cdr3_nt: TGTGCCAGCTCACCTCAGGGGGTCCTCTCTGGAAACACCATATATTTT; cdr3_aa: CASSPQGVLSGNTIYF
v_call: TRBV28; clone_size: NA; j_call: TRBJ2-2; d_call: TRBD1; cdr3_nt: TGTGCCAGCAGTTCTCCCGGGACAGGGGGCCCCGGGGAGCTGTTTTTT; cdr3_aa: CASSSPGTGGPGELFF
v_call: TRBV28; clone_size: NA; j_call: TRBJ1-5; d_call: NA; cdr3_nt: TGTGCCAGCAGTTTATCGGTTCAGCCCCAGCATTTT; cdr3_aa: CASSLSVQPQHF
v_call: TRBV14; clone_size: NA; j_call: TRBJ1-1; d_call: TRBD1; cdr3_nt: TGTGCCAGCAGCCAGACAGGGGATGAAGCTTTCTTT; cdr3_aa: CASSQTGDEAFF
v_call: TRBV7-2; clone_size: NA; j_call: TRBJ2-1; d_call: NA; cdr3_nt: TGTGCCAGCAGCTCCAAGGGGCTAGCGCTAGTGCACAATGAGCAGTTCTTC; cdr3_aa: CASSSKGLALVHNEQFF
v_call: TRBV28; clone_size: NA; j_call: TRBJ1-2; d_call: TRBD1; cdr3_nt: TGTGCCAGTCGGACAGGGAGCTATGGCTACACCTTC; cdr3_aa: CASRTGSYGYTF
v_call: TRBV9; clone_size: NA; j_call: TRBJ2-2; d_call: NA; cdr3_nt: TGTGCCAGCAGCGCCACGGGCGACACCGGGGAGCTGTTTTTT; cdr3_aa: CASSATGDTGELFF
v_call: TRBV7-2; clone_size: NA; j_call: TRBJ1-1; d_call: TRBD1; cdr3_nt: TGTGCCAGCAGCTTAGCAGGATCCCTTGTTGGGGACAGGCCCTTAAACACTGAAGCTTTCTTT; cdr3_aa: CASSLAGSLVGDRPLNTEAFF
v_call: TRBV6-6; clone_size: NA; j_call: TRBJ2-7; d_call: TRBD1; cdr3_nt: TGTGCCAGCATAGGGGTAAGGACAGGGGGCTACGAGCAGTACTTC; cdr3_aa: CASIGVRTGGYEQYF
v_call: TRBV11-3; clone_size: once; j_call: TRBJ2-5; d_call: TRBD1; cdr3_nt: TGTGCCAGCAGCGCCAGGGGGCCACAAGAGACCCAGTACTTC; cdr3_aa: CASSARGPQETQYF
v_call: TRBV27; clone_size: NA; j_call: TRBJ2-3; d_call: TRBD2; cdr3_nt: TGTGCCAGCAAACTAGCGGATAACACAGATACGCAGTATTTT; cdr3_aa: CASKLADNTDTQYF
v_call: TRBV7-2; clone_size: NA; j_call: TRBJ2-1; d_call: TRBD2; cdr3_nt: TGTGCCAGCAGCTTACTGACTAGCGGGAGACATGAGCAGTTCTTC; cdr3_aa: CASSLLTSGRHEQFF
v_call: TRBV30; clone_size: NA; j_call: TRBJ2-3; d_call: NA; cdr3_nt: TGTGCCTGGGGGACGGCCACAGATACGCAGTATTTT; cdr3_aa: CAWGTATDTQYF
v_call: TRBV6-1; clone_size: NA; j_call: TRBJ2-1; d_call: TRBD2; cdr3_nt: TGTGCCAGCAGTGAAACTGGGCGGGAGAGGGATGAGCAGTTCTTC; cdr3_aa: CASSETGRERDEQFF
v_call: TRBV5-6; clone_size: NA; j_call: TRBJ2-5; d_call: TRBD1; cdr3_nt: TGTGCCAGCAGCTTGGCTACAGGGGGGGAGACCCAGTACTTC; cdr3_aa: CASSLATGGETQYF
v_call: TRBV27; clone_size: NA; j_call: TRBJ1-1; d_call: NA; cdr3_nt: TGTGCCAGCAGAAACCCGTCAGCCGGCGGGGGTGAAGCTTTCTTT; cdr3_aa: CASRNPSAGGGEAFF
v_call: TRBV12-5; clone_size: NA; j_call: TRBJ1-1; d_call: NA; cdr3_nt: TGTGCTAGTGGGGCTGGGAGGACTGAAGCTTTCTTT; cdr3_aa: CASGAGRTEAFF
v_call: TRBV7-2; clone_size: NA; j_call: TRBJ1-1; d_call: TRBD1; cdr3_nt: TGTGCCAGCAGCCCACAGAGGGACAGGAGGAGGGTCTTT; cdr3_aa: CASSPQRDRRRVF
v_call: TRBV30; clone_size: NA; j_call: TRBJ1-1; d_call: NA; cdr3_nt: TGTGCCTCTCAAGAGGGAAAAGCTTTCTTT; cdr3_aa: CASQEGKAFF